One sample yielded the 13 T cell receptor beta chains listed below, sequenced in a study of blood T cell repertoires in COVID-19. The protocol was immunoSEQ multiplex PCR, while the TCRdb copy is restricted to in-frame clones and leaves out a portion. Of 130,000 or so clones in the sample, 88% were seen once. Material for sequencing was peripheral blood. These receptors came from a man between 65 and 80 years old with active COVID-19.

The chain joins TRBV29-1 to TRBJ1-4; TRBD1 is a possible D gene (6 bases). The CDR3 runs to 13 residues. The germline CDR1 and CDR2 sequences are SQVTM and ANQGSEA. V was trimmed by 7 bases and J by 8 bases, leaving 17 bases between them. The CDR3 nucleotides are TGCAGCGCAGAACAGGGATCGGGCGAAAAACTGTTTTTT. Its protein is CSAEQGSGEKLFF.

The CDR3 nucleotides read TGTGCCAGCAGTTACTCGTCCGGGAATGACTATGGCTACACCTTC. Translated, it gives CASSYSSGNDYGYTF. The chain links TRBV6-5 to TRBJ1-2; no reliable D call. CDR1 is MNHEY and CDR2 is SVGAGI in the germline V gene. Trimming removed 0 bases at V and 3 bases at J, with 11 bases between. This CDR3 region has 15 residues.

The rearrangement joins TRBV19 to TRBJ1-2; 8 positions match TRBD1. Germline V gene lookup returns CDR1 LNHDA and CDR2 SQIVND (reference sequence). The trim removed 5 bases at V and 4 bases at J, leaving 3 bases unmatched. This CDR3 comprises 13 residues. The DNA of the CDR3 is TGTGCCAGTAGTGGGACAGGCGGCTATGGCTACACCTTC. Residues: CASSGTGGYGYTF.

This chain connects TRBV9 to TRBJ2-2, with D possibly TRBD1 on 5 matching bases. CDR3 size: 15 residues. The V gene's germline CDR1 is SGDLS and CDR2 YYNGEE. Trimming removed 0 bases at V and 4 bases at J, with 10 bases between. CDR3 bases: TGTGCCAGCAGCGTAGCGCAGGGTGCCACCGGGGAGCTGTTTTTT. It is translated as CASSVAQGATGELFF. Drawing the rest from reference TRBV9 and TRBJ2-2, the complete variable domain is DSGVTQTPKHLITATGQRVTLRCSPRSGDLSVYWYQQSLDQGLQFLIQYYNGEERAKGNILERFSAQQFPDLHSELNLSSLELGDSALYFCASSVAQGATGELFFGEGSRLTVL.

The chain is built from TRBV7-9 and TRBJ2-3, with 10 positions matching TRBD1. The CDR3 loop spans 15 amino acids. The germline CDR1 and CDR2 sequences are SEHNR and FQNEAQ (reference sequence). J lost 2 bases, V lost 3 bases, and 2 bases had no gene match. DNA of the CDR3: TGTGCCAGCAGCTTTGGGACAGGGGTCACAGATACGCAGTATTTT. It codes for CASSFGTGVTDTQYF.

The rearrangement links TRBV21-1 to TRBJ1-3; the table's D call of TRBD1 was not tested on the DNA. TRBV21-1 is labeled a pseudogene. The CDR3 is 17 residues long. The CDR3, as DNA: TGTGCCAGCAGCGGAACGGTCGGACAGGGGCCTGGAAACACCATATATTTT. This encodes CASSGTVGQGPGNTIYF.

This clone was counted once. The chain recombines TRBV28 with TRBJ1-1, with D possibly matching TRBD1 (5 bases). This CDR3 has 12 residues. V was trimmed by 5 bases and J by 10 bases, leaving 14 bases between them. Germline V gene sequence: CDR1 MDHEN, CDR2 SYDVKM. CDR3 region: CASSPGRGSAFF. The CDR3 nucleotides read TGTGCCAGCAGTCCGGGGCGGGGCTCAGCTTTCTTT.

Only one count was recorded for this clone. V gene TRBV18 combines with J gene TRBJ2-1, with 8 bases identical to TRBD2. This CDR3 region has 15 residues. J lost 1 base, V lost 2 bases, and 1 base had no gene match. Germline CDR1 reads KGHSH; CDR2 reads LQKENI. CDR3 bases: TGTGCCAGCTCACCATTAGCGGGGTCCTACAATGAGCAGTTCTTC. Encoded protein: CASSPLAGSYNEQFF.

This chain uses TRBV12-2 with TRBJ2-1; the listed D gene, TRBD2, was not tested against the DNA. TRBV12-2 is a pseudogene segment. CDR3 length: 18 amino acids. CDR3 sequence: CASRLGIGTSIFSGEQFF. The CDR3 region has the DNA TGTGCAAGTCGCTTAGGTATAGGGACTAGCATTTTTTCAGGTGAGCAGTTCTTC.

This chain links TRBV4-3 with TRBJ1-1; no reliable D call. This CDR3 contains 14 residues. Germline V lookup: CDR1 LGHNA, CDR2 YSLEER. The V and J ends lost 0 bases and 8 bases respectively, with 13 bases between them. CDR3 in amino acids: CASSQESLREEAFF. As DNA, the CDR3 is TGCGCCAGCAGCCAAGAAAGTTTGCGGGAGGAAGCTTTCTTT.

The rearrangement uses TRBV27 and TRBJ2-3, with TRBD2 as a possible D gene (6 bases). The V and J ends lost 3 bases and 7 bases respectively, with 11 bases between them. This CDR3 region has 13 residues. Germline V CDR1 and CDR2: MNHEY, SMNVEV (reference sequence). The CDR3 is CASSLGGGNTQYF. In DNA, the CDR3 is TGTGCCAGCAGTTTGGGGGGTGGTAATACGCAGTATTTT.

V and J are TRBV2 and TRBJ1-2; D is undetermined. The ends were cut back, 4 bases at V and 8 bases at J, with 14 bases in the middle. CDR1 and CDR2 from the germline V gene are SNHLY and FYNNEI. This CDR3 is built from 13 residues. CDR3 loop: CASSVAGMGGYTF. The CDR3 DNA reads TGTGCCAGCAGTGTGGCGGGAATGGGGGGCTACACCTTC.

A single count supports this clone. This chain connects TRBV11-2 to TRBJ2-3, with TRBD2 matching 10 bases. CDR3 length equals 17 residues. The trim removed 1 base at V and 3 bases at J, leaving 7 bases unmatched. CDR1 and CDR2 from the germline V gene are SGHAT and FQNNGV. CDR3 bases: TGTGCCAGCAGCTTAGTAACTAGCGGGATGGTAACAGATACGCAGTATTTT. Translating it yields CASSLVTSGMVTDTQYF.